These 17 T cell receptor beta chains were all obtained from the same sample, sequenced in a study of OX40 agonist ivuxolimab in advanced cancers. The repertoire was sequenced with immunoSEQ multiplex PCR; TCRdb's copy has only in-frame clones and lacks some. This table holds 60,000 to 95,000 clones, over 75% found once. The starting material was CD4+ or CD8+ T cells sorted from blood, obtained in a trial of the OX40 agonist ivuxolimab. Source of these receptors: an adult with an advanced solid tumor such as melanoma, head and neck, liver or kidney cancer.

This chain uses TRBV2 with TRBJ1-1; D is perhaps TRBD1 (6 bases). CDR1 and CDR2 from the germline V gene are SNHLY and FYNNEI. CDR3 length: 13 amino acids. Trimming left V 7 bases short and J 3 bases short, with 12 bases between. CDR3 protein: CASNIQGDTEAFF. The DNA of the CDR3 is TGTGCCAGCAACATACAGGGCGACACTGAAGCTTTCTTT.

The chain carries TRBV5-1 and TRBJ2-5; 8 bases match TRBD2. The CDR3 spans 16 residues. Germline V lookup: CDR1 SGHRS, CDR2 YFSETQ. V gave up 2 bases and J gave up 1 base; unmatched junction bases: 7. Written as DNA, the CDR3 is TGCGCCAGCAGCTTCTTGAACGGGGGGGTCCAAGAGACCCAGTACTTC. It translates to CASSFLNGGVQETQYF.

The V call is TRBV5-4, the J call TRBJ1-6; D is ambiguous. Trimming stripped 0 bases from V and 5 bases from J, with 15 bases between. The germline V gene has CDR1 SGHNT and CDR2 YYREEE (reference sequence). CDR3 size: 17 residues. The CDR3 region has the DNA TGTGCCAGCAGCTTGGGCGTGTCTTTTCTGGATAATTCACCCCTCCACTTT. Translation gives CASSLGVSFLDNSPLHF.

This rearrangement joins TRBV6-5 to TRBJ1-2, with 7 bases matching TRBD1. Trimming took 7 bases from V and 3 from J; bases not matched to a gene: 8. Germline CDR1 reads MNHEY; CDR2 reads SVGAGI. The CDR3 has 14 amino acids. The CDR3 reads CASTPGQADYGYTF. CDR3 DNA sequence: TGTGCCAGCACCCCCGGACAGGCCGACTATGGCTACACCTTC.

The chain links TRBV19 to TRBJ2-5; 7 bases match TRBD1. V lost 4 bases and J lost 7; bases outside the gene matches: 9. The CDR3 sequence is 14 residues long. Germline V CDR1 and CDR2: LNHDA, SQIVND (reference sequence). CDR3 residues: CASSRGTESGTQYF. DNA for the CDR3: TGTGCCAGTAGTAGGGGGACAGAAAGTGGGACCCAGTACTTC.

Concerning this clone itself: Other DNA sequences within the sample encode an identical CDR3. CDR3 loop: CASSYSGQGYEQYF. The CDR3 DNA reads TGTGCCAGCAGTTACTCTGGACAGGGGTACGAGCAGTACTTC. The chain links TRBV6-5 to TRBJ2-7; 9 positions agree with TRBD1. CDR3 length: 14 residues. With V trimmed by 0 bases and J by 4 bases, 1 base remained unmatched. Germline-derived CDR1 and CDR2 are MNHEY and SVGAGI.

This clone was recorded a few times. CDR3 nucleotides: TGTGCCAGCAGCGCAGGTGCTAGCGGGGCCTACGAGCAGTACTTC. Translation: CASSAGASGAYEQYF. The V call is TRBV7-9, the J call TRBJ2-7; the match to TRBD2 covers 9 bases. J gave up 2 bases and V 5 bases, and 7 bases lay outside the gene matches. CDR1 and CDR2 (germline): SEHNR, FQNEAQ (reference sequence). The CDR3 runs 15 residues.

This rearrangement joins TRBV11-2 to TRBJ2-2, with D perhaps matching TRBD1 (5 bases). There are 13 residues in the CDR3. The germline gives CDR1 SGHAT, CDR2 FQNNGV. Deletions cut 0 bases from V and 7 bases from J, with 6 bases between. The CDR3 reads CASSLEDSGELFF. CDR3 bases: TGTGCCAGCAGCTTAGAAGACAGCGGGGAGCTGTTTTTT.

The chain uses TRBV2 and TRBJ2-7; no clear D gene. The CDR3 spans 11 residues. Germline-derived CDR1 and CDR2 are SNHLY and FYNNEI. Trimming took 6 bases from V and 3 from J, leaving 6 bases between them. The CDR3 nucleotides are TGTGCCAGCAGCGGAATCTACGAGCAGTACTTC. This encodes CASSGIYEQYF.

This sequence joins TRBV5-6 and TRBJ1-4, with D tentatively TRBD1 (5 bases). Trimming stripped 4 bases from V and 5 bases from J, with 15 bases between. This CDR3 is 15 amino acids long. Germline lookup yields CDR1 SGHDT and CDR2 YYEEEE. As DNA, the CDR3 is TGTGCCAGCAGCCAAGTCGGGACGGAGAATGAAAAACTGTTTTTT. This translates into CASSQVGTENEKLFF.

This chain connects TRBV7-3 to TRBJ2-3; TRBD1 matches at 7 bases. Unmatched junction bases numbered 9, after V lost 6 bases and J lost 0 bases. The CDR3 is 16 residues long. Germline CDR1 and CDR2: SGHTA and FQGTGA. CDR3: CASRTGRDRSTDTQYF. The CDR3 DNA follows: TGTGCCAGCAGAACCGGTCGGGACAGAAGCACAGATACGCAGTATTTT.

The J gene is TRBJ1-2, the V gene TRBV19; D not resolved. This CDR3 is 13 amino acids long. Germline loops: CDR1 LNHDA, CDR2 SQIVND (reference sequence). The germline V and J ends were trimmed by 5 bases and 5 bases, with 12 bases remaining between them. The DNA of the CDR3 is TGTGCCAGTAGTCATAAAGGGAAGTATGGCTACACCTTC. It yields the protein CASSHKGKYGYTF.

This sequence joins TRBV7-9 and TRBJ1-2; maybe TRBD1 (5 bases). Looked up from germline, CDR1 is SEHNR and CDR2 is FQNEAQ (reference sequence). Trimming shortened V by 10 bases and J by 3 bases, and 12 bases separated the two germline ends. CDR3 length: 12 residues. The CDR3 DNA is TGTGCCATCGAACGGGGGGACTATGGCTACACCTTC. Encoded protein: CAIERGDYGYTF. Complete variable domain (other parts from reference TRBV7-9 and TRBJ1-2): DTGVSQNPRHKITKRGQNVTFRCDPISEHNRLYWYRQTLGQGPEFLTYFQNEAQLEKSRLLSDRFSAERPKGSFSTLEIQRTEQGDSAMYLCAIERGDYGYTFGSGTRLTVV.

This clone has just one count. The chain employs TRBV7-9 and TRBJ2-1, with 9 bases aligning to TRBD1. The V gene end was trimmed by 8 bases and the J gene end by 7 bases; junction bases not matched to a gene: 9. Germline CDR1 reads SEHNR; CDR2 reads FQNEAQ (reference sequence). This CDR3 has 14 amino acids. This chain's CDR3 is CASRDRELGNEQFF. In DNA, the CDR3 is TGTGCCAGCCGGGACAGGGAATTGGGGAATGAGCAGTTCTTC. The full variable domain, its missing parts supplied by reference TRBV7-9 and TRBJ2-1, is DTGVSQNPRHKITKRGQNVTFRCDPISEHNRLYWYRQTLGQGPEFLTYFQNEAQLEKSRLLSDRFSAERPKGSFSTLEIQRTEQGDSAMYLCASRDRELGNEQFFGPGTRLTVL.

In this sample, this clone turned up once. The CDR3 loop is CASSISSGPQYF. For the CDR3, the DNA is TGTGCCAGCAGCATAAGCTCGGGCCCCCAGTACTTC. The J gene is TRBJ2-5, the V gene TRBV7-2; D remains ambiguous. Trimming stripped 5 bases from V and 9 bases from J, with 13 bases between. The CDR3 runs to 12 residues. Germline V gene lookup returns CDR1 SGHTA and CDR2 FQGNSA.

The chain links TRBV6-1 to TRBJ1-2, with 7 bases fitting TRBD1. J was trimmed by 8 bases and V by 7 bases; bases with no gene match: 10. The CDR3 has 13 amino acids. Germline V gene sequence: CDR1 MNHNS, CDR2 SASEGT. In DNA form, the CDR3 reads TGTGCCAGCAAGCGACAGGGTCTGGGGGGCTACACCTTC. This encodes CASKRQGLGGYTF.

This clone was seen a few times. The genes are TRBV19 and TRBJ1-3; D is ambiguous. With 5 bases removed from V and 4 bases from J, the gap between germline ends came to 15 bases. Germline V gene data show CDR1 as LNHDA and CDR2 as SQIVND (reference sequence). CDR3 length: 15 amino acids. This CDR3 reads CASSPLKAGGNTIYF. Written as DNA, the CDR3 is TGTGCCAGTAGTCCTTTGAAGGCCGGCGGAAACACCATATATTTT.